This T cell receptor beta chain came from a study of OX40 agonist ivuxolimab in advanced cancers. Study-wide context: Patients received the agonistic anti-OX40 (CD134) antibody ivuxolimab. Administration of intravenous ivuxolimab to patients occurred every 2 weeks at 0.01 to 10 mg/kg. Of the participants, around 43% had some prior anti-PD-1, anti-PD-L1 or anti-CTLA-4 therapy, which was allowed. Study-level results: Some nonresponders also had low normalized T-cell clonal expansion.

For this clone: Its antigen is undetermined.

Germline V gene data show CDR1 as GTSNPN and CDR2 as SVGIG (reference sequence). This CDR3 is 12 amino acids long. V lost 4 bases, J lost 11 bases, and 6 bases stayed unmatched. Sequencing used immunoSEQ multiplex PCR; TCRdb keeps in-frame clones, though not all of them. The sample has roughly 51,000 clones, approximately 88% seen once. The sample in question was CD4+ or CD8+ T cells sorted from blood, obtained in a trial of the OX40 agonist ivuxolimab. V is TRBV30 and J is TRBJ1-1; 11 bases fit TRBD1. The TCR comes from an adult with an advanced solid tumor such as melanoma, head and neck, liver or kidney cancer. CDR3 bases: TGTGCCTGGACCGGGGACAGGGGGTATGCTTTCTTT. Its translation: CAWTGDRGYAFF.